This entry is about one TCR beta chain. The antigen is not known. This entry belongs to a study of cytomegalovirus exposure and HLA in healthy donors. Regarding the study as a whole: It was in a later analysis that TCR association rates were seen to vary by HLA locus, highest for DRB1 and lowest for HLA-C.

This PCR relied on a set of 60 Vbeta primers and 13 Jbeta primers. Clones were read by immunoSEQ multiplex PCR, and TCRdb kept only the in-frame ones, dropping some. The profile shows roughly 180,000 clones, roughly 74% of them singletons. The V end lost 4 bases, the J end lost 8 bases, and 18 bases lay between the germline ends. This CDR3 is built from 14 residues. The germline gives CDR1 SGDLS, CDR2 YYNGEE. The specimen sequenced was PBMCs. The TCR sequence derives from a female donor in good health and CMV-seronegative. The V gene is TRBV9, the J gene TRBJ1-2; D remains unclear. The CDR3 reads CASSPSRGGLGYTF. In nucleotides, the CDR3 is TGTGCCAGCAGCCCGAGCAGAGGCGGGTTAGGCTACACCTTC.